This T cell receptor (beta chain) is from a study of regulatory T cells in long-lasting Graves disease. There are many counts of this clonotype. Its antigen remains unidentified. General study points: With persistent disease, TRBV28, TRBJ1-2 and TRBJ2-5 were the favored segments.

The germline V gene encodes CDR1 MNHNS and CDR2 SASEGT. The CDR3 extends over 15 amino acids. The ends lost 4 bases at V and 6 bases at J; junction bases unmatched: 10. Through Arm-PCR of CDR3 regions and iRepertoire HTBI primers, TCR beta libraries were built. Study processing details: Across samples, 50 to 65 TRBV and about 15 TRBJ segments were found. TCRdb processed the multiplex PCR reads anew with MiXCR; each CDR3 protein has one entry. The V and J calls were not made by the authors but by TCRdb's processing. The data contain roughly 500,000 distinct CDR3 sequences, roughly 13% of them seen just once; the ten biggest clones take up roughly 10%. The time point is: newly diagnosed GD, antithyroid drugs for less than 3 months. TCR sequences were obtained from RNA taken from PBMCs. This same sample was also part of a study on T cells in Graves' hyperthyroidism and ophthalmopathy. That paper states: Ophthalmopathy was distinguished from stable hyperthyroidism by 13 V-J signatures.

J is TRBJ2-7 and V is TRBV6-1; 9 bases match TRBD2. Material: peripheral blood mononuclear cells (PBMCs), obtained at new diagnosis, from a patient treated with antithyroid drugs. The TCR originated in a man in his thirties or forties with Graves disease. CDR3 nucleotide sequence: TGTGCCAGCAGTGCGCGCGGGGGGGGGGGGCTCGAGCAGTACTTC. Translated, it gives CASSARGGGGLEQYF.